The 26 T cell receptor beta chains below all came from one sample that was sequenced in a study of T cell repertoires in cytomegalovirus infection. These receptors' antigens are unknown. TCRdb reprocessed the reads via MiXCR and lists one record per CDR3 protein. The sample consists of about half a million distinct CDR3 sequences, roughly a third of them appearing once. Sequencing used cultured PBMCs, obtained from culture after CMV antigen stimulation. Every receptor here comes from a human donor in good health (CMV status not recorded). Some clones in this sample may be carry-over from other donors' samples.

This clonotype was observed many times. The CDR3 DNA is TGTGCCAGCAGCTTAGGAGGTCGCACAGATACGCAGTATTTT. Encoded protein: CASSLGGRTDTQYF. The chain couples TRBV7-2 to TRBJ2-3, with D unclear. Looked up from germline, CDR1 is SGHTA and CDR2 is FQGNSA. V gave up 1 base and J gave up 1 base, with 6 bases separating them. The CDR3 is 14 residues long.

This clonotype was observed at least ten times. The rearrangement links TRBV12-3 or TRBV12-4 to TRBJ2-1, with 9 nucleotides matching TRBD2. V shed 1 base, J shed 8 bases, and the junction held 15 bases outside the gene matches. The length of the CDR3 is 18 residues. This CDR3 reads CASSLGRPQREAADEQFF. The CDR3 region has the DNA TGTGCCAGCAGTTTAGGTCGGCCCCAGCGGGAGGCCGCTGATGAGCAGTTCTTC.

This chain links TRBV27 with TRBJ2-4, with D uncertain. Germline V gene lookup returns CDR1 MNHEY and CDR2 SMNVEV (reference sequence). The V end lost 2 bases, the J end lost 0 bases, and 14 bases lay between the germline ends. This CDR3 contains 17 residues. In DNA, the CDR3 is TGTGCCAGCAGTTTAAGGCAGGATAGTTTAGCCAAAAACATTCAGTACTTC. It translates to CASSLRQDSLAKNIQYF.

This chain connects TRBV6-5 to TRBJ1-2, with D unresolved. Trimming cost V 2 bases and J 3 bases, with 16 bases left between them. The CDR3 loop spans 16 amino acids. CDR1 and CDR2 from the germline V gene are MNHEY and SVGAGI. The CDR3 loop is CASSYRRRVGYYGYTF. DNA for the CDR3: TGTGCCAGCAGTTACAGGAGGAGGGTCGGGTACTATGGCTACACCTTC.

The CDR3, as DNA: TGTGCCGGGGGATTTGTCAATGAGCAGTTCTTC. Residues: CAGGFVNEQFF. The gene calls are TRBV7-2 and TRBJ2-1; D possibly matches TRBD1 or TRBD2 (5 bases each). This CDR3 is 11 amino acids long. Between the trimmed V and J ends, which lost 11 bases and 6 bases, there was a span of 11 bases. Germline lookup yields CDR1 SGHTA and CDR2 FQGNSA. Drawing the rest from reference TRBV7-2 and TRBJ2-1, the complete variable domain is GAGVSQSPSNKVTEKGKDVELRCDPISGHTALYWYRQSLGQGLEFLIYFQGNSAPDKSGLPSDRFSAERTGGSVSTLTIQRTQQEDSAVYLCAGGFVNEQFFGPGTRLTVL.

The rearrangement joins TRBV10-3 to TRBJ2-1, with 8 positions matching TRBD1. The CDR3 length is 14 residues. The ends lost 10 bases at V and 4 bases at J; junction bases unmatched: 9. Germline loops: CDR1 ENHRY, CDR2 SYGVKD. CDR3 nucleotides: TGTGCCACGTTACAGGGGGAAGGATACAATGAGCAGTTCTTC. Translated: CATLQGEGYNEQFF.

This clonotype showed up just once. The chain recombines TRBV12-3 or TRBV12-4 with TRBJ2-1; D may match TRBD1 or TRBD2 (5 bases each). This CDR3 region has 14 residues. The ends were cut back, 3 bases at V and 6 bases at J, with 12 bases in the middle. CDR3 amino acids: CASSFGGSGNEQFF. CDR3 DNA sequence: TGTGCCAGCAGTTTTGGGGGTTCGGGCAATGAGCAGTTCTTC.

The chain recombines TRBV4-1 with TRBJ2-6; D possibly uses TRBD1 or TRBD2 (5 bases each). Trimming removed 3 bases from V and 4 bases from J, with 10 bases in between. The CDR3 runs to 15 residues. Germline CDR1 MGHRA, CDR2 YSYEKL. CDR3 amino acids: CASSHTEGGANVLTF. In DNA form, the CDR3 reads TGCGCCAGCAGCCATACCGAGGGGGGGGCCAACGTCCTGACTTTC.

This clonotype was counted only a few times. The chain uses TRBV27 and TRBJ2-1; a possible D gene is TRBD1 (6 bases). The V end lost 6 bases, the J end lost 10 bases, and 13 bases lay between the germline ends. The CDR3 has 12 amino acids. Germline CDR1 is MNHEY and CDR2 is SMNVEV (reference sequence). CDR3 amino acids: CASSPLGAEQFF. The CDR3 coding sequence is TGTGCCAGCAGCCCCTTGGGGGCGGAGCAGTTCTTC.

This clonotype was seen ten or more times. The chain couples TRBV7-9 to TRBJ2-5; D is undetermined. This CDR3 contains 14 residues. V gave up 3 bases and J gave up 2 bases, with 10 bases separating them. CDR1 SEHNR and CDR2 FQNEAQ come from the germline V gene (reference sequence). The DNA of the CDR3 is TGTGCCAGCAGCTTTCCGACGGCACAAGAGACCCAGTACTTC. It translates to CASSFPTAQETQYF.

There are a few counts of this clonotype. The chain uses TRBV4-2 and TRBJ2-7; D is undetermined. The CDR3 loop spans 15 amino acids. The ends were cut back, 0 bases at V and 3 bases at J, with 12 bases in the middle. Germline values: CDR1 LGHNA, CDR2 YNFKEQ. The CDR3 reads CASSQDNRVFYEQYF. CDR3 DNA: TGTGCCAGCAGCCAAGATAATCGGGTTTTCTACGAGCAGTACTTC.

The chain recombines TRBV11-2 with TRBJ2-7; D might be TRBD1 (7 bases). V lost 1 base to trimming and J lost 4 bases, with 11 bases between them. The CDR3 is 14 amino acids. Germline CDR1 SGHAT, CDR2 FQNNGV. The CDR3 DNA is TGTGCCAGCAGCTTAGGGAGGGGGCTGTACGAGCAGTACTTC. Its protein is CASSLGRGLYEQYF.

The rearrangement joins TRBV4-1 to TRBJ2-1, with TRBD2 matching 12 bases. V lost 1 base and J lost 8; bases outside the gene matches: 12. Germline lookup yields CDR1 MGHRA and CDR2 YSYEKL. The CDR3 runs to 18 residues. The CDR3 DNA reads TGCGCCAGCAGCCAAGGTGCGGGACTAGCGGGCCTAAGGGATGAGCAGTTCTTC. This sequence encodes CASSQGAGLAGLRDEQFF.

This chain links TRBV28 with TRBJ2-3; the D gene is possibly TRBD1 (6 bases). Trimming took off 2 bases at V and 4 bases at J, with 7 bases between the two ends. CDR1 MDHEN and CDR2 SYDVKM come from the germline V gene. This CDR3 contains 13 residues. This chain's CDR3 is CASSLTGSDTQYF. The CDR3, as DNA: TGTGCCAGCAGTTTAACAGGGTCAGATACGCAGTATTTT.

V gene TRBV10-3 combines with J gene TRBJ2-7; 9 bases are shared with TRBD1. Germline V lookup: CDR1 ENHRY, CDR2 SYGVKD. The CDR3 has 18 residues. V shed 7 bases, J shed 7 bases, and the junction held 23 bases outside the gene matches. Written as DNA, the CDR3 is TGTGCCATCACTGCAGGACAGGGGCTTTCGCGGGTCCCCGGAGAGCAGTACTTC. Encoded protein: CAITAGQGLSRVPGEQYF.

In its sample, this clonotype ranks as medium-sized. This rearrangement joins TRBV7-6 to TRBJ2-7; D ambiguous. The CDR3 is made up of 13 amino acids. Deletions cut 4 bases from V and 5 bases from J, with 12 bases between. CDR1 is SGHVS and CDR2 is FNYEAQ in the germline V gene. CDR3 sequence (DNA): TGTGCCAGCAGCTCCAATGCGGTCAACGAGCAGTACGTC. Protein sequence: CASSSNAVNEQYV.

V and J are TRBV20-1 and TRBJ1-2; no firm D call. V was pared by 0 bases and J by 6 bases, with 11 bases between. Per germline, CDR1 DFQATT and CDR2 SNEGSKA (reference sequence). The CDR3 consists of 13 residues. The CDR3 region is CSAREVQENGYTF. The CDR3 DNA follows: TGCAGTGCTAGAGAGGTGCAGGAGAATGGCTACACCTTC.

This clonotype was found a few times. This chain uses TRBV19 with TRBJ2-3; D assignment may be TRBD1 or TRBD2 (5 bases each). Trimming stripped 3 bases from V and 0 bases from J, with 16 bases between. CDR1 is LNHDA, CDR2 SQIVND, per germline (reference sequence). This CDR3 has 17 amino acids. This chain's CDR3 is CASSIRGSRISTDTQYF. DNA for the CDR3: TGTGCCAGTAGTATTCGGGGCAGCCGCATAAGCACAGATACGCAGTATTTT.

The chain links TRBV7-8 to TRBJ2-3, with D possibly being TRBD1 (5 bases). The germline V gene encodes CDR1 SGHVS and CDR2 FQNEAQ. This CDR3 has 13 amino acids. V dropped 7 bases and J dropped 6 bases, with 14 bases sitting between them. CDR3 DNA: TGTGCCAGCAAGGCTCCGGCAGGGGATACGCAGTATTTT. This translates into CASKAPAGDTQYF.

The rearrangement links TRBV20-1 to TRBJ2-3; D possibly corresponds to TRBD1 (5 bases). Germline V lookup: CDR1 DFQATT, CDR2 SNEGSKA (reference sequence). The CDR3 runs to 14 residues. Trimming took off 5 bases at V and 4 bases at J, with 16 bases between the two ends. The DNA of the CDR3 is TGCAGTGCTCTGGGGCCGACGGTCGCAGATACGCAGTATTTT. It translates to CSALGPTVADTQYF.

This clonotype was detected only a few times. DNA for the CDR3: TGTGCCAGCAGCTCCACGCGGCTAGCGGGGCAAGAGACCCAGTACTTC. This codes for CASSSTRLAGQETQYF. The J gene is TRBJ2-5, the V gene TRBV7-8, with 9 nucleotides matching TRBD2. J lost 2 bases, V lost 4 bases, and 8 bases had no gene match. The CDR3 spans 16 residues. Germline CDR1 reads SGHVS; CDR2 reads FQNEAQ.

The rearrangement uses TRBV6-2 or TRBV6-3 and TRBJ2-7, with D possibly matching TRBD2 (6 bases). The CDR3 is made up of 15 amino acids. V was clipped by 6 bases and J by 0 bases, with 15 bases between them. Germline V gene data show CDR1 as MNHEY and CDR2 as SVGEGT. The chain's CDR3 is CASRQPGLTSYEQYV. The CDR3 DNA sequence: TGTGCCAGCAGGCAACCGGGACTCACCTCCTACGAGCAGTACGTC.

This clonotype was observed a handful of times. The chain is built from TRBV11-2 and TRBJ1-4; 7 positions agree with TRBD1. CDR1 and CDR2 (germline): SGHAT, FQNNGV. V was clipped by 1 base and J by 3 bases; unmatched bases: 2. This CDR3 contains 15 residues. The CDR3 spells CASSLAGQANEKLFF. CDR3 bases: TGTGCCAGCAGCTTAGCAGGACAGGCTAATGAAAAACTGTTTTTT.

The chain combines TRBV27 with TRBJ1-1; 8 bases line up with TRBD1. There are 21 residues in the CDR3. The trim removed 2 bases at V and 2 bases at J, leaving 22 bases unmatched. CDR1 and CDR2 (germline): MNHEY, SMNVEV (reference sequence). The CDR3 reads CASSLRAGTGRSGGINTEAFF. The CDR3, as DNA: TGTGCCAGCAGTTTAAGGGCCGGGACAGGTCGGTCTGGGGGTATAAACACTGAAGCTTTCTTT.

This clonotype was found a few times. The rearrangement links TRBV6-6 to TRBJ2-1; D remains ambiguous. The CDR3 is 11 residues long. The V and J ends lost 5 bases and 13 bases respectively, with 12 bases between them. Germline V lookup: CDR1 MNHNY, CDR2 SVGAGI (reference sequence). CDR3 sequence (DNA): TGTGCCAGCAGTACCCCGGGCCCACAGTTCTTC. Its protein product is CASSTPGPQFF.

The DNA of the CDR3 is TGTGCCAGCAGCCCGAATTCGGCCCTGGAGACCCAGTACTTC. Protein product: CASSPNSALETQYF. The chain combines TRBV6-1 with TRBJ2-5; no reliable D call. V lost 6 bases, J lost 5 bases, and 16 bases lay in between. Germline V gene sequence: CDR1 MNHNS, CDR2 SASEGT. The CDR3 length is 14 residues.